This TCR beta chain was retrieved from a study of T cells in Graves' hyperthyroidism and ophthalmopathy. Trimming at V came to 5 bases and at J to 5 bases, leaving 13 bases not matched to a gene. Per germline, CDR1 SGHTA and CDR2 FQGTGA. There are 17 residues in the CDR3. Disease duration was under 3 months in the ophthalmopathy patients, who also had a Clinical Activity Score of at least 3 and a NOSPECS grade of at least 4. The source material, RNA transcripts, was used to amplify TCR beta CDR3 regions. An initial round of RT-PCR targeting the TCR CDR3 relied on the HTBI primer set. TCRdb redid the calling of the multiplex PCR reads with MiXCR, one entry per CDR3 protein. The sample holds more than 350,000 distinct CDR3 sequences, approximately 14% seen once. This clonotype was found many times.

V gene TRBV7-3 combines with J gene TRBJ2-3, with 10 bases lining up with TRBD2. Sequenced material: blood. The TCR sequence derives from a woman aged 55-69 years with Graves' ophthalmopathy. The CDR3 DNA follows: TGTGCCAGCAGCCGAACCGGGCTAGCGGGAGTCAGAGATACGCAGTATTTT. Translating it yields CASSRTGLAGVRDTQYF.